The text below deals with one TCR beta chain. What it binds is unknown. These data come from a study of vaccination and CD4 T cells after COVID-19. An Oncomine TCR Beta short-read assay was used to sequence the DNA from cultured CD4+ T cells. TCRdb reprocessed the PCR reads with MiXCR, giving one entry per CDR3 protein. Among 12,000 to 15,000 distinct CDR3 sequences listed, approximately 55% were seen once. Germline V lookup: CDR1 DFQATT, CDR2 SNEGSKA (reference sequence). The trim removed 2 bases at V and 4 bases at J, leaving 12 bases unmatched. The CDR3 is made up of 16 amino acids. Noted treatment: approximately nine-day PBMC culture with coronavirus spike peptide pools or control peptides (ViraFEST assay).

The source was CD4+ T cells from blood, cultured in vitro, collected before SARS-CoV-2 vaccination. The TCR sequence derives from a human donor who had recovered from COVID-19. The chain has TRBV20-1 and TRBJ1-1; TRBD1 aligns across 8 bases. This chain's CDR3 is CSARTGQGVHGTEAFF. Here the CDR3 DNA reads TGCAGTGCTAGAACTGGACAGGGCGTTCACGGCACTGAAGCTTTCTTT.